This T cell receptor (beta chain) was captured in a study of blood T cell repertoires in COVID-19. Study at large: Material from acute and convalescent COVID-19 was sourced from the United States, Italy and Spain.

V was cut by 7 bases and J by 7 bases, with 14 bases left in between. Germline V gene lookup returns CDR1 LNHDA and CDR2 SQIVND (reference sequence). This CDR3 has 14 amino acids. In the study's own analysis: The assay estimated nucleated cells by amplifying reference gene primers. Sequenced by immunoSEQ multiplex PCR; TCRdb stores in-frame clones only, minus some. That table is the source of V, J and clone size, and D and trimming were worked out from the DNA. Of some 200,000 clones in the sample, about 86% were seen once. The TCR was taken from a man aged 25 to 40 with active or convalescent COVID-19. This sequence joins TRBV19 and TRBJ1-6; no reliable D call. Sequencing used peripheral blood. CDR3 sequence: CASKGGLSNSPLHF. CDR3 in DNA: TGTGCCAGTAAGGGCGGACTCTCCAATTCACCCCTCCACTTT.